These 28 T cell receptor beta chains originate from one sample sequenced in a study of blood T cell repertoires in COVID-19. The assay was immunoSEQ multiplex PCR, and TCRdb's table has in-frame clones only and misses some. The sample comprises more than 120,000 clones, about nine tenths of which are singletons, and 28% rests with the top ten. Sequencing was performed on peripheral blood. Receptors were obtained from a human donor in a cohort sampled during active COVID-19.

This clone turned up a few times. This chain connects TRBV3-1 (or the pseudogene TRBV3-2) to TRBJ2-7, with 7 bases aligning to TRBD2. Germline V gene lookup returns CDR1 LGHDT and CDR2 YNNKEL (reference sequence). Trimming removed 1 base from V and 4 bases from J; junction bases left unmatched: 4. The CDR3 length is 14 residues. The DNA for the CDR3 is TGTGCCAGCAGCCAAGGTCTAGCGGAGTACGAGCAGTACTTC. Its protein product is CASSQGLAEYEQYF.

V and J are TRBV7-2 and TRBJ1-2, with 10 bases matching TRBD1. Germline CDR1 and CDR2: SGHTA and FQGNSA. CDR3 size: 19 residues. After removal of 4 bases from V and 1 base from J, the junction contained 15 bases not matched to a gene. The DNA for the CDR3 is TGTGCCAGCAGCTCACCCGGATACTGGACAGGGGGAAGTAACTATGGCTACACCTTC. Translation: CASSSPGYWTGGSNYGYTF.

The rearrangement uses TRBV9 and TRBJ2-1; 7 positions agree with TRBD2. After removal of 3 bases from V and 6 bases from J, the junction contained 12 bases not matched to a gene. The CDR3 runs 16 residues. The germline gives CDR1 SGDLS, CDR2 YYNGEE. CDR3 protein: CASSATGTTIRNEQFF. CDR3 DNA sequence: TGTGCCAGCAGCGCCACCGGGACTACTATCCGCAATGAGCAGTTCTTC. The full variable domain, its missing parts supplied by reference TRBV9 and TRBJ2-1, is DSGVTQTPKHLITATGQRVTLRCSPRSGDLSVYWYQQSLDQGLQFLIQYYNGEERAKGNILERFSAQQFPDLHSELNLSSLELGDSALYFCASSATGTTIRNEQFFGPGTRLTVL.

The V call is TRBV5-5, the J call TRBJ1-2; possibly TRBD1 for D (6 bases). The CDR3 extends over 13 amino acids. CDR1 is SGHKS and CDR2 is YYEKEE in the germline V gene (reference sequence). Trimming pared 4 bases from V and 4 bases from J, leaving 11 bases between. The CDR3 coding sequence is TGTGCCAGCAGCCTGGGACACATCTATGGCTACACCTTC. Its protein product is CASSLGHIYGYTF.

This chain uses TRBV25-1 with TRBJ2-7; D ambiguous. Germline V gene data show CDR1 as MGHDK and CDR2 as SYGVNS. The V end was cut by 0 bases, the J end by 0 bases, with 12 bases between. The CDR3 contains 16 residues. CDR3 in amino acids: CASSEYMSSSSYEQYF. The DNA for the CDR3 is TGTGCCAGCAGTGAATATATGTCATCGAGCTCCTACGAGCAGTACTTC.

V gene TRBV27 combines with J gene TRBJ2-1; TRBD2 agrees at 7 bases. Germline lookup yields CDR1 MNHEY and CDR2 SMNVEV (reference sequence). The CDR3 runs 16 residues. J gave up 0 bases and V 3 bases, and 5 bases lay outside the gene matches. The CDR3 nucleotides are TGTGCCAGCAGTTTTAGGGAGCGGGGCTCCTACAATGAGCAGTTCTTC. Its translation is CASSFRERGSYNEQFF.

This chain uses TRBV24-1 with TRBJ2-3; 10 nucleotides agree with TRBD2. CDR3 length: 18 amino acids. The V gene end was trimmed by 3 bases and the J gene end by 4 bases; junction bases not matched to a gene: 12. In germline, CDR1 is KGHDR, CDR2 SFDVKD. In DNA, the CDR3 is TGTGCCACCAGTGATAGTCCGGCTAGGACTAGCGGATCAGATACGCAGTATTTT. As protein: CATSDSPARTSGSDTQYF.

The CDR3: CASSLGGGGSSQYF. The CDR3 coding sequence is TGTGCCAGCAGTTTAGGCGGAGGGGGCTCGTCCCAGTACTTC. The V and J genes are TRBV27 and TRBJ2-5; tentative D call: TRBD1 (7 bases). The CDR3 extends over 14 amino acids. Germline-derived CDR1 and CDR2 are MNHEY and SMNVEV (reference sequence). V was trimmed by 2 bases and J by 9 bases, leaving 16 bases between them.

DNA of the CDR3: TGTGCCAGCAGCCCCCCGGATGGAGTTGTAGACTATGGCTACACCTTC. Translated: CASSPPDGVVDYGYTF. V is TRBV5-4 and J is TRBJ1-2; D gene ambiguous. CDR3 length equals 16 residues. The V gene lost 4 bases and the J gene lost 3 bases, with 19 bases spanning the gap. CDR1 and CDR2 (germline): SGHNT, YYREEE (reference sequence).

The chain links TRBV18 to TRBJ1-1; possibly TRBD1 for D (5 bases). The germline gives CDR1 KGHSH, CDR2 LQKENI. Between the trimmed V and J ends, which lost 1 base and 4 bases, there was a span of 19 bases. The CDR3 is 17 residues long. Here the CDR3 DNA reads TGTGCCAGCTCACCACAGGGCCAGAACAACGGGGGCACTGAAGCTTTCTTT. Its translation: CASSPQGQNNGGTEAFF.

Regarding this clone: Germline is not matched at one junction end, which may reflect a read error. The chain has TRBV7-9 and TRBJ2-3; the match to TRBD1 covers 8 bases. This CDR3 contains 15 residues. The V gene's germline CDR1 is SEHNR and CDR2 FQNEAQ (reference sequence). The CDR3 DNA is TGTGCCAGCAGCTTAGCCGCAGGGGGGACAGGTACGCAGTATTTT. It is translated as CASSLAAGGTGTQYF.

In DNA form, the CDR3 reads TGTGCCAGCAGTGGTACTAGCGGGGGGGCTTGGACGGAGACCCAGTACTTC. It yields the protein CASSGTSGGAWTETQYF. The chain links TRBV2 to TRBJ2-5; 13 bases match TRBD2. J lost 5 bases, V lost 4 bases, and 10 bases had no gene match. The CDR3 contains 17 residues. From germline, CDR1 is SNHLY and CDR2 FYNNEI.

The chain carries TRBV5-6 and TRBJ1-5; D uncertain. This CDR3 is built from 15 residues. The germline CDR1 and CDR2 sequences are SGHDT and YYEEEE. V was shortened by 4 bases and J by 9 bases, with 20 bases between the two germline ends. CDR3 in DNA: TGTGCCAGCAGCACCTCGGGCCAAAAGCGGTCGCCCCAGCATTTT. Translation: CASSTSGQKRSPQHF.

The chain joins TRBV11-2 to TRBJ2-1; TRBD2 aligns across 9 bases. V trimming: 5 bases; J trimming: 10 bases; junction bases outside the gene matches: 9. Per germline, CDR1 SGHAT and CDR2 FQNNGV. This CDR3 is 14 amino acids long. The CDR3 sequence: CASSHGGGAWEQFF. For the CDR3, the DNA is TGTGCCAGCAGCCATGGCGGGGGGGCCTGGGAGCAGTTCTTC.

V is TRBV6-2 or TRBV6-3 and J is TRBJ2-7; 9 bases are a match to TRBD2. CDR3 length equals 15 residues. With V trimmed by 2 bases and J by 3 bases, 5 bases remained unmatched. Germline values: CDR1 MNHEY, CDR2 SVGEGT. CDR3 nucleotides: TGTGCCAGCAGTTACCAAGCTAGCGGGGACTACGAGCAGTACTTC. It encodes CASSYQASGDYEQYF.

The V gene is TRBV9, the J gene TRBJ2-1; 9 bases align to TRBD2. The V gene end was trimmed by 4 bases and the J gene end by 3 bases; junction bases not matched to a gene: 5. This CDR3 has 15 amino acids. Germline-derived CDR1 and CDR2 are SGDLS and YYNGEE. This CDR3 is CASSSSSGDYNEQFF. The CDR3 nucleotides are TGTGCCAGCAGCTCCTCTAGCGGGGACTACAATGAGCAGTTCTTC.

The chain links TRBV18 to TRBJ2-2, with a tentative D call TRBD2 (6 bases). The CDR3 totals 15 residues. With 3 bases removed from V and 6 bases from J, the gap between germline ends came to 14 bases. Germline V gives CDR1 KGHSH, CDR2 LQKENI. This CDR3 reads CASSPREFLSGELFF. CDR3 DNA sequence: TGTGCCAGCTCACCTCGGGAGTTTTTATCCGGGGAGCTGTTTTTT.

The chain combines TRBV6-1 with TRBJ1-2, with 8 bases that match TRBD1. Trimming took 0 bases from V and 3 from J; bases not matched to a gene: 3. Germline V gives CDR1 MNHNS, CDR2 SASEGT. The CDR3 has 15 residues. CDR3 residues: CASSEALTGDYGYTF. For the CDR3, the DNA is TGTGCCAGCAGTGAAGCCCTGACAGGGGACTATGGCTACACCTTC.

The chain is built from TRBV7-9 and TRBJ1-5; 8 bases map to TRBD1. V trimming: 6 bases; J trimming: 3 bases; junction bases outside the gene matches: 4. The CDR3 length is 14 residues. In germline, CDR1 is SEHNR, CDR2 FQNEAQ (reference sequence). The CDR3 loop is CASRLTGDNQPQHF. CDR3 coding DNA: TGTGCCAGCAGATTGACAGGGGACAATCAGCCCCAGCATTTT.

The chain combines TRBV5-4 with TRBJ2-7; TRBD1 matches at 8 bases. The CDR3 contains 13 residues. Looked up from germline, CDR1 is SGHNT and CDR2 is YYREEE (reference sequence). After removal of 4 bases from V and 4 bases from J, the junction contained 4 bases not matched to a gene. The DNA of the CDR3 is TGTGCCAGCAGCAATGGACAGGGTTACGAGCAGTACTTC. This gives the protein CASSNGQGYEQYF.

The chain carries TRBV24-1 and TRBJ2-1, with 7 positions matching TRBD2. Trimming took 4 bases from V and 10 from J; bases not matched to a gene: 12. Germline V gene lookup returns CDR1 KGHDR and CDR2 SFDVKD. CDR3 length equals 15 residues. Here the CDR3 DNA reads TGTGCCACCAGTGACTCCGGGACTATATCAGGGGAGCAGTTCTTC. Its translation: CATSDSGTISGEQFF.

This clone was seen just once. The genes are TRBV19 and TRBJ1-5; D uncertain. With 2 bases removed from V and 4 bases from J, the gap between germline ends came to 9 bases. CDR3 length equals 14 residues. Germline loops: CDR1 LNHDA, CDR2 SQIVND (reference sequence). The CDR3 region is CASSIPQMNQPQHF. Here the CDR3 DNA reads TGTGCCAGTAGTATACCACAGATGAATCAGCCCCAGCATTTT.

This clone showed up just once. The rearrangement links TRBV7-9 to TRBJ2-2; 8 nucleotides match TRBD1. Germline V gene sequence: CDR1 SEHNR, CDR2 FQNEAQ (reference sequence). This CDR3 comprises 16 residues. Trimming took 3 bases from V and 1 from J; bases not matched to a gene: 4. The chain's CDR3 is CASSLKGTGNTGELFF. CDR3 sequence (DNA): TGTGCCAGCAGCTTGAAGGGGACAGGGAACACCGGGGAGCTGTTTTTT.

This rearrangement joins TRBV6-5 to TRBJ1-1; D is perhaps TRBD1 (6 bases). CDR3 length: 14 amino acids. CDR1 is MNHEY, CDR2 SVGAGI, per germline. Trimming pared 4 bases from V and 0 bases from J, leaving 9 bases between. CDR3 DNA: TGTGCCAGCAGTTCCGGACAGATGAACACTGAAGCTTTCTTT. This encodes CASSSGQMNTEAFF.

This chain links TRBV9 with TRBJ2-2, with D possibly being TRBD2 (6 bases). The CDR3 contains 16 residues. The V end was cut by 1 base, the J end by 6 bases, with 16 bases between. Germline CDR1 and CDR2: SGDLS and YYNGEE. The DNA of the CDR3 is TGTGCCAGCAGCGTATTCTCCGGGAGAAACTCCGGGGAGCTGTTTTTT. Its translation: CASSVFSGRNSGELFF. Full variable domain (remainder filled in from reference TRBV9 and TRBJ2-2): DSGVTQTPKHLITATGQRVTLRCSPRSGDLSVYWYQQSLDQGLQFLIQYYNGEERAKGNILERFSAQQFPDLHSELNLSSLELGDSALYFCASSVFSGRNSGELFFGEGSRLTVL.

J is TRBJ2-7 and V is TRBV29-1; weak D call: TRBD1 (6 bases). The germline gives CDR1 SQVTM, CDR2 ANQGSEA. Trimming stripped 4 bases from V and 0 bases from J, with 7 bases between. The CDR3 consists of 12 residues. For the CDR3, the DNA is TGCAGCGTTGCCAGGGGCTCCTACGAGCAGTACTTC. As protein: CSVARGSYEQYF.

The rearrangement links TRBV27 to TRBJ1-3; D ambiguous. Looked up from germline, CDR1 is MNHEY and CDR2 is SMNVEV (reference sequence). V was pared by 0 bases and J by 0 bases, with 9 bases between. The CDR3 covers 16 residues. CDR3 nucleotides: TGTGCCAGCAGTTTATCTGCCGGGAGCTCTGGAAACACCATATATTTT. Its translation is CASSLSAGSSGNTIYF.

The chain employs TRBV10-3 and TRBJ1-4, with a possible D match to TRBD1 (5 bases). Trimming stripped 0 bases from V and 7 bases from J, with 12 bases between. The CDR3 consists of 15 residues. Germline CDR1 is ENHRY and CDR2 is SYGVKD. CDR3 sequence reads: CAISESPGRGEKLFF. Written as DNA, the CDR3 is TGTGCCATCAGTGAGTCCCCAGGGAGGGGTGAAAAACTGTTTTTT.